A selection of T cell receptor beta chains follows, all from one sample in a study of blood T cell repertoires in COVID-19. The repertoire was sequenced with immunoSEQ multiplex PCR; TCRdb's copy has only in-frame clones and lacks some. The table includes 52,000 or so clones, over 90% detected once. Sequencing input: peripheral blood. Receptor source: a woman older than 75 with acute or convalescent COVID-19. Both conserved end residues are trimmed from each CDR3. The order of the fields is V gene, J gene, CDR3 protein.

V: TRBV28
J: TRBJ1-1
CDR3: AGRDPQGTEAF

V: TRBV5-4
J: TRBJ1-2
CDR3: ASSLQGEYAVNYGYT

V: TRBV29-1
J: TRBJ1-1
CDR3: SVRGQPNTEAF

V: TRBV7-9
J: TRBJ2-3
CDR3: ASSLGAGNTDTQY

V: TRBV7-8
J: TRBJ2-7
CDR3: ASSPVISGSRYEQY

V: TRBV2
J: TRBJ2-1
CDR3: ASRALAGVHNKQF

V: TRBV18
J: TRBJ1-2
CDR3: ASSPMAGNNGYT

V: TRBV9
J: TRBJ2-2
CDR3: ASSATTGGFDTGELF

V: TRBV6-2/TRBV6-3
J: TRBJ1-5
CDR3: ASSYQAGGLQPQH

V: TRBV29-1
J: TRBJ2-1
CDR3: SGTRTDFNEQF

V: TRBV4-2
J: TRBJ2-2
CDR3: ASSRQGSTGELF

V: TRBV6-6
J: TRBJ2-3
CDR3: ASSSSTGGD

V: TRBV11-3
J: TRBJ2-7
CDR3: ASSKAGYEQY

V: TRBV7-9
J: TRBJ2-3
CDR3: ATISEPRFKVVDTQY

V: TRBV9
J: TRBJ1-1
CDR3: ASSVAGDSEAF

V: TRBV3-1/TRBV3-2
J: TRBJ1-1
CDR3: ASSPYRGGTEAF

V: TRBV5-1
J: TRBJ1-1
CDR3: ASSRGQGWNTEAF

V: TRBV19
J: TRBJ1-6
CDR3: ASNQGSYNSPLH

V: TRBV5-1
J: TRBJ2-7
CDR3: ASSLNPGQAYEQY

V: TRBV7-9
J: TRBJ1-1
CDR3: ASSLDRLEMNTEAF

V: TRBV30
J: TRBJ2-2
CDR3: AWSLADTGELF

V: TRBV4-2
J: TRBJ1-3
CDR3: ASSQDLSIFGTGGGNTIY

V: TRBV27
J: TRBJ1-2
CDR3: ASSNQRRDGYT

V: TRBV7-8
J: TRBJ2-1
CDR3: ASSLEGRGWGGLDNEQF

V: TRBV5-1
J: TRBJ1-4
CDR3: ASSSSGYGAGGEKLF

V: TRBV20-1
J: TRBJ2-1
CDR3: SAGGEQF

V: TRBV6-2/TRBV6-3
J: TRBJ2-6
CDR3: ASSWTGGSGANVLT

V: TRBV19
J: TRBJ1-1
CDR3: ASSIQGALNTEAF

V: TRBV11-3
J: TRBJ1-5
CDR3: ASSLDGRTQH

V: TRBV2
J: TRBJ2-3
CDR3: ASSLAGDADTQY

V: TRBV25-1
J: TRBJ1-2
CDR3: ASSDPGQGAGGYT

V: TRBV7-8
J: TRBJ1-1
CDR3: ASSLAPGTGPNAI

V: TRBV5-1
J: TRBJ2-2
CDR3: ASSPTGTRFKGELF

V: TRBV7-9
J: TRBJ2-1
CDR3: ASSSLAGGFGNEQF

V: TRBV11-2
J: TRBJ2-4
CDR3: ASSLRLAENIQY

V: TRBV18
J: TRBJ2-1
CDR3: ATRLTGLPGEQF

V: TRBV6-4
J: TRBJ1-1
CDR3: ASRRGGTTEAF

V: TRBV4-2
J: TRBJ1-5
CDR3: ASSQDTFQVGQPQH

V: TRBV27
J: TRBJ2-7
CDR3: ASSFAQAGVGYEQY

V: TRBV6-5
J: TRBJ1-1
CDR3: ASRNQLREQAF

V: TRBV7-3
J: TRBJ1-2
CDR3: ASSSGQGGGYT

V: TRBV7-2
J: TRBJ2-5
CDR3: ASTLGQGQETQY

V: TRBV7-9
J: TRBJ2-2
CDR3: ASSYRVTGELF

V: TRBV7-2
J: TRBJ2-2
CDR3: ASSLGAGARIAGELF

V: TRBV6-5
J: TRBJ1-1
CDR3: ASSPGTVNTEAF

V: TRBV7-2
J: TRBJ2-3
CDR3: ASSRDISTDTQY

V: TRBV5-5
J: TRBJ1-5
CDR3: ASSSGVAGNQPQH

V: TRBV2
J: TRBJ1-1
CDR3: ASGGAPNTEAF

V: TRBV6-5
J: TRBJ1-3
CDR3: ASGQGYSGNTIY

V: TRBV2
J: TRBJ1-1
CDR3: ASSVGGGTEAF

V: TRBV19
J: TRBJ1-1
CDR3: ASNTDSKEEAF

V: TRBV11-3
J: TRBJ2-7
CDR3: ASSEGLAGVTTYEQY

V: TRBV7-2
J: TRBJ2-6
CDR3: ASSKRTGLISGANVLT

V: TRBV29-1
J: TRBJ1-1
CDR3: SVVQGSAEAF

V: TRBV14
J: TRBJ2-2
CDR3: ASSQDVLAGVAGELF

V: TRBV3-1/TRBV3-2
J: TRBJ2-1
CDR3: ASRPGKGLAYNEQF